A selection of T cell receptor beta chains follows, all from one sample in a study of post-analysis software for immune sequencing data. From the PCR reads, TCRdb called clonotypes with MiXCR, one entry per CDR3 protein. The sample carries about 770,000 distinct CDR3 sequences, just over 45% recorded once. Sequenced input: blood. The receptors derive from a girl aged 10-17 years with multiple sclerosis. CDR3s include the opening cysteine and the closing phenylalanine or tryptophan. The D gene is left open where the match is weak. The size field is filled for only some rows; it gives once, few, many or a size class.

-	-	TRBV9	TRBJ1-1	TGTGCCAGCACCCCAGAGGTCCTGGACACTGAAGCTTTCTTT	CASTPEVLDTEAFF
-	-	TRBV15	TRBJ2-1	TGTGCCACCAGCATAACCTCCAATGAGCAGTTCTTC	CATSITSNEQFF
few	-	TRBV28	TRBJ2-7	TGTGCCAGCAGTTCTAGTGTCTGGAGCGGCCCCTCCTACGAGCAGTACTTC	CASSSSVWSGPSYEQYF
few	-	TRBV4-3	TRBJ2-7	TGCGCCAGCAGCCAAGATAGGTTAGGCCTCCGCTACGAGCAGTACTTC	CASSQDRLGLRYEQYF
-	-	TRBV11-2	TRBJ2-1	TGTGCCAGCAGCTCACCGGGGGGCAGGCTAAATTCCTACAATGAGCAGTTCTTC	CASSSPGGRLNSYNEQFF
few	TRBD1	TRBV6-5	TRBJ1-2	TGTGCCAGCAGCATCGGACAGGGGCGATCGGGCTACACCTTC	CASSIGQGRSGYTF
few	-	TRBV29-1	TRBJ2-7	TGCAGCGTTGCGGACGGAAAGGGCGAGCAGTACTTC	CSVADGKGEQYF
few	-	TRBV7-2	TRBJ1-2	TGTGCCAGCAGCACATCGGGACGGATAGGGAACTATGGCTACACCTTC	CASSTSGRIGNYGYTF
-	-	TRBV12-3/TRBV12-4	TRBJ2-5	TGTGCCAGCAGTCTAATAACAGGGCCGGGGACCCAGTACTTC	CASSLITGPGTQYF
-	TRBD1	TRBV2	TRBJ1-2	TGTGCCAGCAGAACCGGGACAGGGATTAACTATGGCTACACCTTC	CASRTGTGINYGYTF
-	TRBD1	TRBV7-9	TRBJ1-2	TGTGCCAGCAGCTTTGCTGACAGGGAGAATGGCTACACCTTC	CASSFADRENGYTF
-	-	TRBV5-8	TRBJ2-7	TGTGCCAGCAGCTCCCCGTTCCGAAGGAGCTCCTACGAGCAGTACTTC	CASSSPFRRSSYEQYF
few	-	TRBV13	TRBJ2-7	TGTGCCAGCAGCTCCCGAACAGGGTTCACCTACAATGAGCAGTACTTC	CASSSRTGFTYNEQYF
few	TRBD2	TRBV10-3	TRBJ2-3	TGTGCCATCCAGCGGGAGGTCACAGATACGCAGTATTTT	CAIQREVTDTQYF
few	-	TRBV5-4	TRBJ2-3	TGTGCCAGCAGCTTGGGCCAGGGGCCAGATACGCAGTATTTT	CASSLGQGPDTQYF
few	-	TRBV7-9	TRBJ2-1	TGTGCCAGCAGCTCGACTGCTGGGAATGAGCAGTTCTTC	CASSSTAGNEQFF
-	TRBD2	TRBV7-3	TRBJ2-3	TGTGCCAGCAGCTTAAGGGGACTAGCGGCCACAGATACGCAGTATTTT	CASSLRGLAATDTQYF
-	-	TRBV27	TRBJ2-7	TGTGCCAGCAGTTGGGGGGTCAACTACGAGCAGTACTTC	CASSWGVNYEQYF
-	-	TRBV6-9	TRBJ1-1	TGTGCCAGCAGTTATCTCTCCCAACTTCGGGGCACTGAAGCTTTCTTT	CASSYLSQLRGTEAFF
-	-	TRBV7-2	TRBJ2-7	TGTGCCAGCAGCTTGGACCGGGCCCGTGAATTAGTCTACGAGCAGTACTTC	CASSLDRARELVYEQYF
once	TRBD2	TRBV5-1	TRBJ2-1	TGCGCCAGCAGCTTCGAGCGGGATGGGAATGAGCAGTTCTTC	CASSFERDGNEQFF
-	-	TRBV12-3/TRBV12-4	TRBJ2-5	TGTGCCAGCAGTTTCGACAGACGGTCTGAGACCCAGTACTTC	CASSFDRRSETQYF
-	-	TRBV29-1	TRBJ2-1	TGCAGCGTTGAGGATGACTCCTACAATGAGCAGTTCTTC	CSVEDDSYNEQFF
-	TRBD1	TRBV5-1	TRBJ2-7	TGCGCCAGCCAGCCCGGGACAGGGATGTTTTCCGAGCAGTACTTC	CASQPGTGMFSEQYF
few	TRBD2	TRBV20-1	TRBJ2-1	TGCAGTGCTAGAGATTGGGTGAGACTAGCGGGAGGGTATCCCTACAATGAGCAGTTCTTC	CSARDWVRLAGGYPYNEQFF
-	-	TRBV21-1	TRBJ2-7	TGTGCCAGCAGGTCCGACAGGGATGTCGACGAGCAGTACTTC	CASRSDRDVDEQYF
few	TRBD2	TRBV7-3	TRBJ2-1	TGTGCCAGCAGCTTAAGGAGCGGGAGGGCTCTCAATGAGCAGTTCTTC	CASSLRSGRALNEQFF
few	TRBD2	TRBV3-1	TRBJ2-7	TGTGCCAGCAGCCAAGGGGGACTAGCGGGAGACGAGCAGTACTTC	CASSQGGLAGDEQYF
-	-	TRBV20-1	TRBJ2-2	TGCAGTGCGAGAGTGCGGGGCCGGGAGCTGTTTTTT	CSARVRGRELFF
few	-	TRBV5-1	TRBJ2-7	TGCGCCAGCAGCTTGGGAAGCCGCCCAGGAGCCAACGAGCAGTACTTC	CASSLGSRPGANEQYF
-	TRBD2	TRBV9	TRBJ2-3	TGTGCCAGCAGCGTAGGGGGGGGAACTTCAGATACGCAGTATTTT	CASSVGGGTSDTQYF
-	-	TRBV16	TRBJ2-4	TGTGCCAGCAGCCAATCGGTTGCCAGAGGACTAGCCAAAAACATTCAGTACTTC	CASSQSVARGLAKNIQYF
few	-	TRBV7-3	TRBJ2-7	TGTGCCAGCAGCCCCGTCCCCACGAGGACCTACGAGCAGTACTTC	CASSPVPTRTYEQYF
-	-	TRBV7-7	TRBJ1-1	TGTGCTAGCAGCTGGAACCGGAACACTGAAGCTTTCTTT	CASSWNRNTEAFF
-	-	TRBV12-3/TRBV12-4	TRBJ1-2	TGTGCCAGCAGTTTAATACAGGGAAATGGCTACACCTTC	CASSLIQGNGYTF
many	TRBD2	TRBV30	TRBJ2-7	TGTGCTTTTCAGACCGGGACTAGCGATTACGAGCAGTACTTC	CAFQTGTSDYEQYF
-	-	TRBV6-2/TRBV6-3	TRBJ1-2	TGTGCCAGCGAGGAAAGGGGAAATGGCTACACCTTC	CASEERGNGYTF
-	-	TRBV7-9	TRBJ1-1	TGTGCCAGCAGCTTAGGCCTGGGTACCCTGAACACTGAAGCTTTCTTT	CASSLGLGTLNTEAFF
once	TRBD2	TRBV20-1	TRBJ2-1	TGCAGTGCTAGAGACCCTAGCGGGAGATCGGGATACAATGAGCAGTTCTTC	CSARDPSGRSGYNEQFF
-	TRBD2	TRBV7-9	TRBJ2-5	TGTGCCAGCAGCTTAGCGGGGGGGATAGAGACCCAGTACTTC	CASSLAGGIETQYF
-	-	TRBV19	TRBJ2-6	TGTGCCAGTAGTGAGACAGGCGGGGCCAACGTCCTGACTTTC	CASSETGGANVLTF
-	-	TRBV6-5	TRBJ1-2	TGTGCCAGCAGTTCACCCTCGGGGGAGAGGGAAGGCTACACCTTC	CASSSPSGEREGYTF
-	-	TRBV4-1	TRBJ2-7	TGCGCCAGCAGCCAAGAACCTGGATCCGTCGCGAATCAAGCCTACGAGCAGTACTTC	CASSQEPGSVANQAYEQYF
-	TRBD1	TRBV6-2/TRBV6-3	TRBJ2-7	TGTGCCAGCAAAACAGGGGCCGGCTACGAGCAGTACTTC	CASKTGAGYEQYF
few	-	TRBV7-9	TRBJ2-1	TGTGCCAGCAGGTCCAGGGGAGATGAGCAGTTCTTC	CASRSRGDEQFF
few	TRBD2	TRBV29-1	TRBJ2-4	TGCGCTAGCGGGATAGTAGGTGAAAAAAACATTCAGTACTTC	CASGIVGEKNIQYF
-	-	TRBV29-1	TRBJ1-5	TGCAGCGTTGTTGAAGCTGGCAATCAGCCCCAGCATTTT	CSVVEAGNQPQHF
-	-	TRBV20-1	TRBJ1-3	TGCAGTGCTAGGGAAGTTTCGGGAAACACCATATATTTT	CSAREVSGNTIYF
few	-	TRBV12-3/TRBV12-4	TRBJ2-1	TGTGCCAGCAGTTTAAGGTTGAGCGGGCCTCTCTACAATGAGCAGTTCTTC	CASSLRLSGPLYNEQFF
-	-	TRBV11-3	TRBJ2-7	TGTGCCAGCAGCTCCCGGGACAAAGAGACCTACGAGCAGTACTTC	CASSSRDKETYEQYF